A selection of T cell receptor beta chains follows, all from one sample in a study of blood T cell repertoires in COVID-19. Using immunoSEQ multiplex PCR, the repertoire was profiled, and TCRdb retains in-frame clones only, with some absent. The profile shows 300,000 to 400,000 clones, about 88% of them singletons. The sequencing input was PBMCs or T cells enriched from blood (not recorded which). These receptors were obtained from a woman in her thirties who had recovered from COVID-19. Each CDR3 is given with its conserved first and last residue. Fields, in order: J gene, D gene, clone size, V gene, CDR3 length, CDR3 protein, CDR3 DNA. D genes are given only for firm matches. The size entry is marked missing in some rows and otherwise reads once, few, many or a size class.

J: TRBJ2-7
D: -
size: -
V: TRBV27
length: 16
CDR3: CASISRVEGGKHEQYF
DNA: TGTGCCAGCATCTCACGGGTGGAGGGCGGTAAGCACGAGCAGTACTTC

J: TRBJ1-3
D: -
size: once
V: TRBV29-1
length: 14
CDR3: CSVLDGGSGNTIYF
DNA: TGCAGCGTTTTAGACGGGGGCTCTGGAAACACCATATATTTT

J: TRBJ2-1
D: TRBD2
size: -
V: TRBV7-6
length: 15
CDR3: CASSILAGSFNEQFF
DNA: TGTGCCAGCAGCATACTAGCGGGGAGTTTCAATGAGCAGTTCTTC

J: TRBJ1-1
D: -
size: few
V: TRBV11-3
length: 14
CDR3: CASSLGGKNTEAFF
DNA: TGTGCCAGCAGCTTAGGCGGGAAGAACACTGAAGCTTTCTTT

J: TRBJ1-6
D: TRBD1
size: -
V: TRBV19
length: 15
CDR3: CASSTRTGYNSPLHF
DNA: TGTGCCAGTAGTACCCGGACAGGATATAATTCACCCCTCCACTTT

J: TRBJ2-3
D: -
size: -
V: TRBV5-4
length: 14
CDR3: CASSLDLVSDTQYF
DNA: TGTGCCAGCAGCTTGGACTTGGTTTCAGATACGCAGTATTTT

J: TRBJ2-3
D: -
size: -
V: TRBV5-1
length: 13
CDR3: CASSLQGTDTQYF
DNA: TGCGCCAGCAGCTTGCAGGGCACAGATACACAGTATTTT

J: TRBJ1-1
D: -
size: few
V: TRBV12-3/TRBV12-4
length: 13
CDR3: CASSLGQNTEAFF
DNA: TGTGCCAGCAGTTTAGGACAGAACACTGAAGCTTTCTTT

J: TRBJ2-2
D: TRBD2
size: -
V: TRBV2
length: 15
CDR3: CASSIAGANTGELFF
DNA: TGTGCCAGCAGTATAGCGGGGGCGAACACCGGGGAGCTGTTTTTT

J: TRBJ2-3
D: TRBD2
size: -
V: TRBV11-2
length: 18
CDR3: CASSSYPLGGGAGDTQYF
DNA: TGTGCCAGCAGCTCCTACCCGTTGGGCGGGGGGGCAGGAGATACGCAGTATTTT

J: TRBJ2-5
D: TRBD2
size: -
V: TRBV19
length: 12
CDR3: CASSPSSGARDF
DNA: TGTGCCAGTAGCCCTTCGAGCGGGGCCCGGGACTTC

J: TRBJ2-2
D: -
size: -
V: TRBV3-1/TRBV3-2
length: 16
CDR3: CASSQEGGLRTGELFF
DNA: TGTGCCAGCAGCCAAGAAGGCGGGTTGAGAACCGGGGAGCTGTTTTTT

J: TRBJ2-7
D: -
size: many
V: TRBV7-2
length: 14
CDR3: CASSFRETGDEQYF
DNA: TGTGCCAGCAGCTTTAGGGAGACCGGGGACGAGCAGTACTTC

J: TRBJ1-6
D: -
size: -
V: TRBV5-1
length: 14
CDR3: CASSLDTGNSPLHF
DNA: TGCGCCAGCAGCTTGGATACAGGGAATTCACCCCTCCACTTT

J: TRBJ1-6
D: TRBD1
size: -
V: TRBV10-3
length: 15
CDR3: CAISEPGQDNSPLHF
DNA: TGTGCCATCAGTGAGCCTGGACAGGATAATTCACCCCTCCACTTT

J: TRBJ1-5
D: -
size: -
V: TRBV28
length: 15
CDR3: CASSLKREEYQPQHF
DNA: TGTGCCAGCAGCTTAAAGAGGGAGGAATATCAGCCCCAGCATTTT

J: TRBJ1-2
D: -
size: -
V: TRBV19
length: 14
CDR3: CASSKTGSNYGYTF
DNA: TGTGCCAGTAGCAAAACAGGGTCCAACTATGGCTACACCTTC

J: TRBJ1-5
D: -
size: -
V: TRBV19
length: 13
CDR3: CASGDFSNQPQHF
DNA: TGTGCCAGCGGGGACTTTAGCAATCAGCCCCAGCATTTT

J: TRBJ2-7
D: TRBD2
size: -
V: TRBV5-6
length: 12
CDR3: CASTNRGGEQYF
DNA: TGTGCCAGCACCAACCGGGGGGGCGAGCAGTACTTC

J: TRBJ1-3
D: -
size: once
V: TRBV19
length: 14
CDR3: CASSIGGIGNTIYF
DNA: TGTGCCAGTAGTATTGGAGGAATTGGAAACACCATATATTTT

J: TRBJ2-3
D: TRBD2
size: -
V: TRBV14
length: 15
CDR3: CASSHELATTDTQYF
DNA: TGTGCCAGCAGCCACGAACTAGCGACCACAGATACGCAGTATTTT

J: TRBJ2-5
D: TRBD1
size: -
V: TRBV5-3
length: 16
CDR3: CARSPRDRGQMETQYF
DNA: TGTGCCAGAAGCCCCCGGGACAGGGGGCAAATGGAGACCCAGTACTTC

J: TRBJ1-5
D: TRBD1
size: -
V: TRBV7-2
length: 15
CDR3: CASSLTDRDNQPQHF
DNA: TGTGCCAGCAGCTTAACGGACAGGGACAATCAGCCCCAGCATTTT

J: TRBJ1-2
D: -
size: -
V: TRBV7-2
length: 14
CDR3: CASSLVGGDYGYTF
DNA: TGTGCCAGCAGTCTAGTCGGTGGCGACTATGGCTACACCTTC

J: TRBJ2-4
D: TRBD2
size: -
V: TRBV19
length: 17
CDR3: CASSPGTSGVAKNIQYF
DNA: TGTGCCAGTAGTCCCGGGACTAGCGGGGTAGCCAAAAACATTCAGTACTTC

J: TRBJ1-2
D: -
size: -
V: TRBV5-1
length: 14
CDR3: CASSRGQPYDGYTF
DNA: TGCGCCAGCAGCCGTGGACAGCCGTACGATGGCTACACCTTC

J: TRBJ1-1
D: TRBD1
size: -
V: TRBV6-5
length: 13
CDR3: CASSPQGRPEAFF
DNA: TGTGCCAGCAGCCCACAGGGGCGACCTGAAGCTTTCTTT

J: TRBJ1-2
D: -
size: -
V: TRBV5-1
length: 15
CDR3: CASSLEFGVGYGYTF
DNA: TGCGCCAGCAGCTTGGAATTCGGGGTCGGCTATGGCTACACCTTC

J: TRBJ1-2
D: -
size: -
V: TRBV28
length: 14
CDR3: CASSTNRVNYGYTF
DNA: TGTGCCAGCAGTACAAACAGGGTTAACTATGGCTACACCTTC

J: TRBJ2-1
D: -
size: once
V: TRBV10-3
length: 10
CDR3: CAIGRSEQFF
DNA: TGTGCCATTGGAAGGAGTGAGCAGTTCTTC

J: TRBJ2-3
D: -
size: -
V: TRBV5-1
length: 14
CDR3: CASSLGGGTDTQYF
DNA: TGCGCCAGCAGCTTGGGTGGGGGGACAGATACGCAGTATTTT

J: TRBJ2-3
D: TRBD1
size: -
V: TRBV27
length: 16
CDR3: CASSPGQGGVTDTQYF
DNA: TGTGCCAGCAGTCCGGGACAGGGAGGGGTAACAGATACGCAGTATTTT

J: TRBJ2-2
D: -
size: -
V: TRBV5-1
length: 17
CDR3: CASSLAEITGYTGELFF
DNA: TGCGCCAGCAGCTTGGCCGAAATTACCGGGTACACCGGGGAGCTGTTTTTT

J: TRBJ2-2
D: TRBD2
size: -
V: TRBV5-1
length: 18
CDR3: CASTWESLAGANTGELFF
DNA: TGCGCCAGCACCTGGGAGTCGCTAGCGGGAGCGAACACCGGGGAGCTGTTTTTT

J: TRBJ2-4
D: -
size: -
V: TRBV5-1
length: 15
CDR3: CASSLAGVGKNIQYF
DNA: TGCGCCAGCAGCTTAGCAGGGGTGGGCAAAAACATTCAGTACTTC